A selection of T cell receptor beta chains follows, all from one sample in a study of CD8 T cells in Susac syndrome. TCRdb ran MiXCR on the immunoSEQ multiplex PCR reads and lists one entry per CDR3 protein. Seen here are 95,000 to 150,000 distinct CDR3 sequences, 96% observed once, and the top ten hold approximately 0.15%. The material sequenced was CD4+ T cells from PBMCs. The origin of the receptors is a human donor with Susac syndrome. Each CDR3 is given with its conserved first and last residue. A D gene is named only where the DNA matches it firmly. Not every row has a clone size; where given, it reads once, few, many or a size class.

cdr3_nt: TGTGCCTGGAGAGGTCAGCCCCAAGACTCTAACGAGCAGTACTTC
cdr3_aa: CAWRGQPQDSNEQYF
v_call: TRBV30
clone_size: .
j_call: TRBJ2-7
d_call: .

cdr3_nt: TGTGCCAGCAGCGTAGACCCACTAACCACAGATACGCAGTATTTT
cdr3_aa: CASSVDPLTTDTQYF
v_call: TRBV9
clone_size: .
j_call: TRBJ2-3
d_call: .

cdr3_nt: TGTGCCAGCAGTGACCAAAGTCTCGGGGCCAACGTCCTGACTTTC
cdr3_aa: CASSDQSLGANVLTF
v_call: TRBV27
clone_size: .
j_call: TRBJ2-6
d_call: .

cdr3_nt: TGCGCCAGCAGCCAGACTAGCGGGAGCTCCTACGAGCAGTACTTC
cdr3_aa: CASSQTSGSSYEQYF
v_call: TRBV4-1
clone_size: .
j_call: TRBJ2-7
d_call: TRBD2

cdr3_nt: TGTGCTAGTGGTAAAGGGACAGCTCAGAATGAAAAACTGTTTTTT
cdr3_aa: CASGKGTAQNEKLFF
v_call: TRBV12-5
clone_size: .
j_call: TRBJ1-4
d_call: TRBD1

cdr3_nt: TGTGCCAGCAGTCCGCCCACTGGGACAGATACGCAGTATTTT
cdr3_aa: CASSPPTGTDTQYF
v_call: TRBV6-6
clone_size: once
j_call: TRBJ2-3
d_call: .

cdr3_nt: TGTGCCAGCAGTTTTAGACAGGGCCAGACCCAGTACTTC
cdr3_aa: CASSFRQGQTQYF
v_call: TRBV12-3/TRBV12-4
clone_size: once
j_call: TRBJ2-5
d_call: TRBD1

cdr3_nt: TGCAGCGTTGGCACCTCCGCGGGCGCGAACTATGGCTACACCTTC
cdr3_aa: CSVGTSAGANYGYTF
v_call: TRBV29-1
clone_size: .
j_call: TRBJ1-2
d_call: .

cdr3_nt: TGTGCCAGCAGCCCTGGGACGGTGGACACTGAAGCTTTCTTT
cdr3_aa: CASSPGTVDTEAFF
v_call: TRBV7-9
clone_size: .
j_call: TRBJ1-1
d_call: .

cdr3_nt: TGTGCCAGCAGCCCCGGCGGGAGCCCCCTCGAGCAGTACTTC
cdr3_aa: CASSPGGSPLEQYF
v_call: TRBV7-2
clone_size: .
j_call: TRBJ2-7
d_call: TRBD2

cdr3_nt: TGTGCCAGCAGTTCGGGGCGACTAGCACACTACAATGAGCAGTTCTTC
cdr3_aa: CASSSGRLAHYNEQFF
v_call: TRBV27
clone_size: .
j_call: TRBJ2-1
d_call: TRBD2

cdr3_nt: TGCGCCAGCAGGTCTGGCCGCGAGCAGTACTTC
cdr3_aa: CASRSGREQYF
v_call: TRBV5-1
clone_size: .
j_call: TRBJ2-7
d_call: .

cdr3_nt: TGTGCCAGCAGCCAAGAGAGGTGGGCCGAGCAGTACTTC
cdr3_aa: CASSQERWAEQYF
v_call: TRBV3-1
clone_size: .
j_call: TRBJ2-7
d_call: .

cdr3_nt: TGTGCCTGGAGTGTGGGTAACCCAGGGAACACTGAAGCTTTCTTT
cdr3_aa: CAWSVGNPGNTEAFF
v_call: TRBV30
clone_size: .
j_call: TRBJ1-1
d_call: .

cdr3_nt: TGCAGCTTCGGGGTAAACTCCTACGAGCAGTACTTC
cdr3_aa: CSFGVNSYEQYF
v_call: TRBV29-1
clone_size: .
j_call: TRBJ2-7
d_call: .

cdr3_nt: TGTGCCAGCAGCTTAGATCGTCGGACAGGGGACTTCTACACCTTC
cdr3_aa: CASSLDRRTGDFYTF
v_call: TRBV11-2
clone_size: .
j_call: TRBJ1-2
d_call: TRBD1

cdr3_nt: TGTGCCAGCAGCCAAGATTGGGACTACGAGCAGTACTTC
cdr3_aa: CASSQDWDYEQYF
v_call: TRBV3-1
clone_size: .
j_call: TRBJ2-7
d_call: .

cdr3_nt: TGCGCCAGCAGCTCGAACACTAGGAGCGGGCCAGATACGCAGTATTTT
cdr3_aa: CASSSNTRSGPDTQYF
v_call: TRBV5-1
clone_size: .
j_call: TRBJ2-3
d_call: .

cdr3_nt: TGCGCCAGCAGCCAATCAGGGGGCGGAGAGACCCAGTACTTC
cdr3_aa: CASSQSGGGETQYF
v_call: TRBV4-3
clone_size: .
j_call: TRBJ2-5
d_call: TRBD1

cdr3_nt: TGTGCCAGCAGCTTAGGCCCCGCTCAGGGTGGTTACGAGCAGTACTTC
cdr3_aa: CASSLGPAQGGYEQYF
v_call: TRBV7-3
clone_size: .
j_call: TRBJ2-7
d_call: .

cdr3_nt: TGTGCCAGCAGCTTACGTACAGGGAGGGTTGAGCAGTTCTTC
cdr3_aa: CASSLRTGRVEQFF
v_call: TRBV13
clone_size: .
j_call: TRBJ2-1
d_call: .

cdr3_nt: TGTGCCAGCAGCCCCCGGGCTGGCTACGAGCAGTACTTC
cdr3_aa: CASSPRAGYEQYF
v_call: TRBV9
clone_size: .
j_call: TRBJ2-7
d_call: .

cdr3_nt: TGCAGCGTTGGACTCCCGAATCAGCCCCAGCATTTT
cdr3_aa: CSVGLPNQPQHF
v_call: TRBV29-1
clone_size: once
j_call: TRBJ1-5
d_call: .

cdr3_nt: TGCAGCGTGGATTCCGGGACAGGTGTATACGAGCAGTACTTC
cdr3_aa: CSVDSGTGVYEQYF
v_call: TRBV29-1
clone_size: .
j_call: TRBJ2-7
d_call: TRBD1

cdr3_nt: TGCGCCAGCAGCTTACAGGGCTCCTACGAGCAGTACTTC
cdr3_aa: CASSLQGSYEQYF
v_call: TRBV5-1
clone_size: .
j_call: TRBJ2-7
d_call: .

cdr3_nt: TGTGCCACCAGCAGAGGAACAGGGGCTGGGGCCAACGTCCTGACTTTC
cdr3_aa: CATSRGTGAGANVLTF
v_call: TRBV15
clone_size: .
j_call: TRBJ2-6
d_call: TRBD1

cdr3_nt: TGTGCCAGTAGTATCAGTGGTTGGCAGGGGTACAATGAGCAGTTCTTC
cdr3_aa: CASSISGWQGYNEQFF
v_call: TRBV19
clone_size: .
j_call: TRBJ2-1
d_call: .

cdr3_nt: TGTGCCAGCAGCGTAGGATACGGCCAAGAGACCCAGTACTTC
cdr3_aa: CASSVGYGQETQYF
v_call: TRBV9
clone_size: .
j_call: TRBJ2-5
d_call: .

cdr3_nt: TGTGCCAGCAGTAGCGGGAGATCAGAGACCCAGTACTTC
cdr3_aa: CASSSGRSETQYF
v_call: TRBV11-2
clone_size: .
j_call: TRBJ2-5
d_call: TRBD2

cdr3_nt: TGCAGCGTTGCCTTGGGACTAGCGATCTACAATGAGCAGTTCTTC
cdr3_aa: CSVALGLAIYNEQFF
v_call: TRBV29-1
clone_size: .
j_call: TRBJ2-1
d_call: TRBD2

cdr3_nt: TGTGCCAGCAGAGAGGGACAGGGGATCTATGGCTACACCTTC
cdr3_aa: CASREGQGIYGYTF
v_call: TRBV12-3/TRBV12-4
clone_size: .
j_call: TRBJ1-2
d_call: TRBD1

cdr3_nt: TGCAGTGCTAAAAATACAGGCTTGAACACTGAAGCTTTCTTT
cdr3_aa: CSAKNTGLNTEAFF
v_call: TRBV20-1
clone_size: .
j_call: TRBJ1-1
d_call: .

cdr3_nt: TGCAGTGCTAGGGGAGCGGAAGGTGCGGGGGAGCTGTTTTTT
cdr3_aa: CSARGAEGAGELFF
v_call: TRBV20-1
clone_size: .
j_call: TRBJ2-2
d_call: .

cdr3_nt: TGCGCCAGCAGCCAAGACCACGCCTCCTACGAGCAGTACTTC
cdr3_aa: CASSQDHASYEQYF
v_call: TRBV4-3
clone_size: .
j_call: TRBJ2-7
d_call: .

cdr3_nt: TGTGCCAGCAGCGGGCGGGGGACTAGCGGGTCCGACGAGCAGTACTTC
cdr3_aa: CASSGRGTSGSDEQYF
v_call: TRBV9
clone_size: .
j_call: TRBJ2-7
d_call: TRBD2

cdr3_nt: TGTGCCAGCAGCTTCGGGGCAGGTTCCTACAATGAGCAGTTCTTC
cdr3_aa: CASSFGAGSYNEQFF
v_call: TRBV5-4
clone_size: .
j_call: TRBJ2-1
d_call: .

cdr3_nt: TGTGCCAGCTCCCCCGGGACAGACTACGAGCAGTACTTC
cdr3_aa: CASSPGTDYEQYF
v_call: TRBV18
clone_size: .
j_call: TRBJ2-7
d_call: TRBD1

cdr3_nt: TGTGCCAGCAGCTTAGCACTAGCGAGGGTCGACGAGCAGTACTTC
cdr3_aa: CASSLALARVDEQYF
v_call: TRBV7-9
clone_size: .
j_call: TRBJ2-7
d_call: TRBD2

cdr3_nt: TGTGCCAGCAGTCCTAGCGGGAGGGAGGGCGGGGAGCTGTTTTTT
cdr3_aa: CASSPSGREGGELFF
v_call: TRBV28
clone_size: .
j_call: TRBJ2-2
d_call: TRBD2

cdr3_nt: TGTGCCAGCAGCGTAGTTATCGCAGCGGGAGGACGTCCCGGGGAGCTGTTTTTT
cdr3_aa: CASSVVIAAGGRPGELFF
v_call: TRBV9
clone_size: few
j_call: TRBJ2-2
d_call: TRBD2

cdr3_nt: TGTGCCAGCAGCCAGGGCAGGGGACATCAGCCCCAGCATTTT
cdr3_aa: CASSQGRGHQPQHF
v_call: TRBV7-2
clone_size: .
j_call: TRBJ1-5
d_call: .

cdr3_nt: TGTGCCAGCAGCTTGGTTGGGACTAGCGACTACGAGCAGTACTTC
cdr3_aa: CASSLVGTSDYEQYF
v_call: TRBV5-5
clone_size: .
j_call: TRBJ2-7
d_call: TRBD2

cdr3_nt: TGTGCCAGCAGCTACTCTGGGACCCCAATGGAGTTCTTC
cdr3_aa: CASSYSGTPMEFF
v_call: TRBV5-4
clone_size: once
j_call: TRBJ2-1
d_call: .

cdr3_nt: TGCAGTGCTATACCTTACAGGGAAGAGGGATACATGGGCGGCTATGGCTACACCTTC
cdr3_aa: CSAIPYREEGYMGGYGYTF
v_call: TRBV20-1
clone_size: .
j_call: TRBJ1-2
d_call: .

cdr3_nt: TGTGCCAGCAGTTTAATAGGGGTTCCCGGGGAGCTGTTTTTT
cdr3_aa: CASSLIGVPGELFF
v_call: TRBV27
clone_size: once
j_call: TRBJ2-2
d_call: .

cdr3_nt: TGTGCCAGCAGCTTAGAAAGTCAGTACTACGAGCAGTACTTC
cdr3_aa: CASSLESQYYEQYF
v_call: TRBV7-2
clone_size: .
j_call: TRBJ2-7
d_call: .

cdr3_nt: TGTGCCAGCAGCGGGACAGGCAGCACAGATACGCAGTATTTT
cdr3_aa: CASSGTGSTDTQYF
v_call: TRBV9
clone_size: .
j_call: TRBJ2-3
d_call: TRBD1

cdr3_nt: TGTGCCAGCAGTTTATTCCTAGACGCAGATGAGCAGTTCTTC
cdr3_aa: CASSLFLDADEQFF
v_call: TRBV28
clone_size: .
j_call: TRBJ2-1
d_call: .